What follows describes a single T cell receptor (beta chain). What it binds is unknown. CDR3 regions of TCR beta were amplified from RNA transcripts. HTBI primers were used in a first-round RT-PCR, which preceded a second-round multiplex PCR. MiXCR, applied by TCRdb to the multiplex PCR reads, yields one record per CDR3 protein. The sample holds some 400,000 distinct CDR3 sequences, about 18% seen once. These data come from a study of Graves' ophthalmopathy and Graves' hyperthyroidism. Study summary: There was a collection of peripheral blood at initial diagnosis, before any treatment. Overall study results and limits: Ophthalmopathy progression was predicted by the model at around 70% sensitivity and approximately 73% specificity. Ophthalmopathy and stable hyperthyroidism were discriminated by a 13-signature model, with 87.88% sensitivity and about 82% specificity.

It was on clinical symptoms, serum thyroxine, TRAb, thyroid ultrasound and orbital computed tomography that diagnosis relied. Sequenced: peripheral blood. This TCR was sampled from a woman between 18 and 29 years old with Graves' ophthalmopathy.

CDR3 coding DNA: TGTGCCAGCAGTTTTTCCCCTTATGGCGAGCAGTACTTC. Protein: CASSFSPYGEQYF. V is TRBV12-3 or TRBV12-4 and J is TRBJ2-7; D not resolved. V lost 3 bases, J lost 6 bases, and 12 bases lay in between. The CDR3 extends over 13 amino acids.